This entry is about one T cell receptor (beta chain). Its antigen is still unknown. The sample comes from a study of post-analysis software for immune sequencing data. Overall study results and limits: Elevated frequency relative to controls characterized several TRBV segments in patients, TRBV5-6, TRBV5-1 and TRBV20-1 among them.

The authors incorporated unique molecular identifiers into the TCR beta cDNA libraries. One entry per CDR3 protein results from TCRdb running MiXCR on the PCR reads. This sample has a few hundred thousand distinct CDR3 sequences, with less than 40% found just once. The CDR3 extends over 16 amino acids. From germline, CDR1 is MNHNY and CDR2 SVGAGI (reference sequence). Trimming took 3 bases from V and 7 from J, leaving 21 bases between them. Input material: blood. The V and J genes are TRBV6-6 and TRBJ2-5; D possibly corresponds to TRBD2 (5 bases). The receptor's source is a girl aged 2 to 10 with multiple sclerosis. CDR3 DNA sequence: TGTGCCAGCAGTTATTCCCGGGGTTCAACTTCGGGGACCCAGTACTTC. It is translated as CASSYSRGSTSGTQYF.